The entry that follows covers one T cell receptor (beta chain) sequence. Each CDR3 protein is one row after TCRdb ran MiXCR on the 5' RACE reads. The sample carries around 76,000 distinct CDR3 sequences, about 11% recorded once. This entry belongs to a study of early T cells in non-severe SARS-CoV-2 infection. Germline V lookup: CDR1 LGHDT, CDR2 YNNKEL (reference sequence). The CDR3 extends over 15 amino acids. Trimming took 4 bases from V and 4 from J, leaving 11 bases between them. The sequencing sample was made of whole blood. V gene TRBV3-1 combines with J gene TRBJ1-6, with D possibly being TRBD1 (5 bases). This clonotype originated in an adult who was a healthcare worker with PCR-confirmed SARS-CoV-2 infection or an uninfected control (not recorded which). Written as DNA, the CDR3 is TGTGCCAGCAGCCCGGGGACTGGTTATAATTCACCCCTCCACTTT. Translating gives CASSPGTGYNSPLHF. Full variable domain (remainder filled in from reference TRBV3-1 and TRBJ1-6): DTAVSQTPKYLVTQMGNDKSIKCEQNLGHDTMYWYKQDSKKFLKIMFSYNNKELIINETVPNRFSPKSPDKAHLNLHINSLELGDSAVYFCASSPGTGYNSPLHFGNGTRLTVT.